Below are 25 T cell receptor beta chains sequenced from a single sample in a study of blood T cell repertoires in COVID-19 (dated by TCRdb to 2018 to 2021). The library was generated by the immunoSEQ multiplex PCR assay. TCRdb took this table from immuneACCESS and kept in-frame rearrangements with V and J called. Such tables lack part of the clones; where checked against another copy, unresolved V genes explain under half of the gap, and the rest is unexplained. For this sample there are about 69,000 clones; roughly 80% appear just once. The ten top clones hold more than 9.5% of the sample. The sample consisted of peripheral blood. Every receptor here comes from a woman of 80 years or more with acute or convalescent COVID-19.

V and J are TRBV6-5 and TRBJ1-2; 8 nucleotides match TRBD1. Trimming removed 6 bases from V and 4 bases from J; junction bases left unmatched: 10. CDR3 length: 15 amino acids. The germline gives CDR1 MNHEY, CDR2 SVGAGI. CDR3 bases: TGTGCCAGCAGGGGACAGGAATATTATCTCTATGGCTACACCTTC. As protein: CASRGQEYYLYGYTF.

In this sample, this clone turned up once. The rearrangement links TRBV2 to TRBJ2-3, with TRBD2 as a possible D gene (5 bases). Germline CDR1 SNHLY, CDR2 FYNNEI. Trimming removed 6 bases at V and 0 bases at J, with 13 bases between. The CDR3 spans 15 residues. CDR3 protein: CASSAGSRSTDTQYF. DNA of the CDR3: TGTGCCAGCAGCGCGGGCAGCCGGAGCACAGATACGCAGTATTTT.

The chain employs TRBV2 and TRBJ1-6; tentative D call: TRBD1 (5 bases). Trimming left V 4 bases short and J 9 bases short, with 13 bases between. The CDR3 consists of 14 residues. In germline, CDR1 is SNHLY, CDR2 FYNNEI. The CDR3: CASSVGTILSPLHF. The CDR3 DNA reads TGTGCCAGCAGTGTAGGGACTATTCTTTCACCCCTCCACTTT.

The chain combines TRBV2 with TRBJ2-5; 8 nucleotides agree with TRBD1. V shed 4 bases, J shed 0 bases, and the junction held 4 bases outside the gene matches. This CDR3 contains 15 residues. Germline V gene sequence: CDR1 SNHLY, CDR2 FYNNEI. CDR3 protein: CASSGQGSDQETQYF. As DNA, the CDR3 is TGTGCCAGCAGTGGACAGGGGAGTGACCAAGAGACCCAGTACTTC.

The chain links TRBV6-5 to TRBJ2-1; 9 bases fit TRBD1. After removal of 0 bases from V and 14 bases from J, the junction contained 8 bases not matched to a gene. The CDR3 is made up of 14 amino acids. CDR1 MNHEY and CDR2 SVGAGI come from the germline V gene. The CDR3 protein is CASSYSEGQGPKFF. The CDR3 region has the DNA TGTGCCAGCAGTTACTCGGAGGGACAGGGACCCAAGTTCTTC.

The genes are TRBV5-1 and TRBJ1-5; D might be TRBD1 (5 bases). CDR3 size: 14 residues. The V end was cut by 4 bases, the J end by 6 bases, with 14 bases between. In germline, CDR1 is SGHRS, CDR2 YFSETQ. This CDR3 reads CASSRDGGGQPQHF. CDR3 nucleotide sequence: TGCGCCAGCAGCCGGGACGGGGGGGGTCAGCCCCAGCATTTT.

V is TRBV18 and J is TRBJ1-1; TRBD1 is a possible D gene (5 bases). CDR3 size: 13 residues. Germline assignment: CDR1 KGHSH and CDR2 LQKENI. The V and J ends lost 4 bases and 1 base respectively, with 7 bases between them. In nucleotides, the CDR3 is TGTGCCAGCTCACTAGACAGGAACACTGAAGCTTTCTTT. Translated, it gives CASSLDRNTEAFF.

CDR3 sequence: CAISEPRVPLPGKDTDTQYF. For the CDR3, the DNA is TGTGCCATCAGTGAACCTCGGGTACCCTTACCGGGAAAGGACACAGATACGCAGTATTTT. The rearrangement links TRBV10-3 to TRBJ2-3; D might be TRBD2 (5 bases). Deletions cut 3 bases from V and 2 bases from J, with 27 bases between. Germline values: CDR1 ENHRY, CDR2 SYGVKD. There are 20 residues in the CDR3.

This chain connects TRBV7-8 to TRBJ1-3, with no clear D. V gave up 5 bases and J gave up 0 bases, with 8 bases separating them. Germline V gene data show CDR1 as SGHVS and CDR2 as FQNEAQ. CDR3 length: 14 residues. CDR3 protein: CASSPRSSGNTIYF. The CDR3 DNA sequence: TGTGCCAGCAGCCCACGGTCCTCTGGAAACACCATATATTTT.

The chain uses TRBV7-7 and TRBJ2-1; 9 bases are a match to TRBD2. The CDR3 covers 13 residues. CDR1 and CDR2 (germline): SSHAT, FNYEAQ (reference sequence). The CDR3 loop is CAVSGGLNNEQFF. The CDR3 bases are TGTGCTGTAAGCGGGGGGTTGAACAATGAGCAGTTCTTC. Together with reference TRBV7-7 and TRBJ2-1, the CDR3 gives the full variable domain: GAGVSQSPRYKVTKRGQDVTLRCDPISSHATLYWYQQALGQGPEFLTYFNYEAQPDKSGLPSDRFSAERPEGSISTLTIQRTEQRDSAMYRCAVSGGLNNEQFFGPGTRLTVL.

This clone was picked up a small number of times. The chain couples TRBV7-2 to TRBJ1-1, with 8 bases matching TRBD1. Germline assignment: CDR1 SGHTA and CDR2 FQGNSA. Germline trimming cut 1 base from V and 4 bases from J; bases unmatched to any gene: 5. This CDR3 region has 15 residues. Written as DNA, the CDR3 is TGTGCCAGCAGCTTAGTAGAGACAGGGGCCACTGAAGCTTTCTTT. It yields the protein CASSLVETGATEAFF.

The rearrangement joins TRBV4-2 to TRBJ2-1; a possible D gene is TRBD1 (7 bases). V lost 1 base and J lost 7, with 14 bases in between. Germline CDR1 reads LGHNA; CDR2 reads YNFKEQ. The CDR3 extends over 15 amino acids. The CDR3 loop is CASSQVGQAGNEQFF. CDR3 DNA sequence: TGTGCCAGCAGCCAAGTTGGACAGGCGGGGAATGAGCAGTTCTTC.

The chain joins TRBV5-8 to TRBJ2-7, with a weak D call TRBD1 (5 bases). Germline-derived CDR1 and CDR2 are SGHTS and YDEGEE. Between the trimmed V and J ends, which lost 0 bases and 0 bases, there was a span of 10 bases. This CDR3 region has 15 residues. CDR3 sequence (DNA): TGTGCCAGCAGCTTGGAAGGGGAACCCTCCTACGAGCAGTACTTC. This translates into CASSLEGEPSYEQYF.

This clone was observed at least ten times. The identical CDR3 is also encoded by other nucleotide sequences in the sample. The J gene is TRBJ1-1, the V gene TRBV5-1, with 9 bases fitting TRBD1. This CDR3 spans 16 amino acids. Germline V gives CDR1 SGHRS, CDR2 YFSETQ. The V and J ends lost 1 base and 4 bases, in that order; junction bases with no gene match: 8. The CDR3 DNA reads as TGCGCCAGCAGCTTGAATACTGGACAGGGGCCCACTGAAGCTTTCTTT. It yields the protein CASSLNTGQGPTEAFF.

The V and J genes are TRBV18 and TRBJ2-3; a possible D gene is TRBD2 (6 bases). This CDR3 is 13 amino acids long. The germline CDR1 and CDR2 sequences are KGHSH and LQKENI. Between the trimmed V and J ends, which lost 8 bases and 4 bases, there was a span of 13 bases. The CDR3 DNA reads as TGTGCCAGCGAAATTGGAGGGTCAGATACGCAGTATTTT. This translates into CASEIGGSDTQYF.

The chain couples TRBV27 to TRBJ2-6; D gene ambiguous. V was shortened by 5 bases and J by 0 bases, with 5 bases between the two germline ends. This CDR3 is built from 14 residues. Per germline, CDR1 MNHEY and CDR2 SMNVEV (reference sequence). The CDR3: CASSQNSGANVLTF. The CDR3 DNA follows: TGTGCCAGCAGTCAAAACTCTGGGGCCAACGTCCTGACTTTC.

This clone was seen once. The CDR3 region is CASSVDRGYYGYTF. CDR3 nucleotides: TGCGCCAGCAGCGTCGACAGGGGATACTATGGCTACACCTTC. The chain recombines TRBV5-1 with TRBJ1-2; 8 bases map to TRBD1. The CDR3 has 14 amino acids. Germline CDR1 is SGHRS and CDR2 is YFSETQ. V lost 4 bases and J lost 3; bases outside the gene matches: 5. The full variable domain, completed using reference TRBV5-1 and TRBJ1-2, is KAGVTQTPRYLIKTRGQQVTLSCSPISGHRSVSWYQQTPGQGLQFLFEYFSETQRNKGNFPGRFSGRQFSNSRSEMNVSTLELGDSALYLCASSVDRGYYGYTFGSGTRLTVV.

This clone occurred once. The chain is built from TRBV28 and TRBJ1-2; no definite D call. Germline-derived CDR1 and CDR2 are MDHEN and SYDVKM. V was cut by 2 bases and J by 4 bases, with 8 bases left in between. The CDR3 has 13 residues. The CDR3 here is CASSLNRGYGYTF. In DNA form, the CDR3 reads TGTGCCAGCAGTTTAAACCGCGGCTATGGCTACACCTTC.

The chain employs TRBV5-4 and TRBJ2-7; perhaps TRBD2 as D (5 bases). Germline loops: CDR1 SGHNT, CDR2 YYREEE (reference sequence). CDR3 length equals 13 residues. V was pared by 4 bases and J by 4 bases, with 12 bases between. CDR3 sequence: CASSDGNGYEQYF. Written as DNA, the CDR3 is TGTGCCAGCAGCGACGGGAATGGGTACGAGCAGTACTTC.

The chain recombines TRBV2 with TRBJ1-2; maybe TRBD1 (6 bases). This CDR3 spans 14 amino acids. Germline CDR1 SNHLY, CDR2 FYNNEI. V lost 2 bases, J lost 8 bases, and 15 bases lay in between. CDR3 in amino acids: CASSESPGVSGYTF. CDR3 sequence (DNA): TGTGCCAGCAGTGAATCCCCAGGGGTGAGCGGCTACACCTTC.

A few counts support this clone. V is TRBV19 and J is TRBJ1-1, with D possibly TRBD1 on 6 matching bases. This CDR3 spans 13 amino acids. Germline values: CDR1 LNHDA, CDR2 SQIVND (reference sequence). Trimming pared 7 bases from V and 3 bases from J, leaving 12 bases between. DNA for the CDR3: TGTGCCAGTACCCAGGGGCCCCACACTGAAGCTTTCTTT. Translation: CASTQGPHTEAFF.

This sequence joins TRBV7-9 and TRBJ1-5; no reliable D call. V shed 6 bases and J shed 4 bases, with 10 bases lying between them. In germline, CDR1 is SEHNR, CDR2 FQNEAQ (reference sequence). The CDR3 is 13 amino acids. The CDR3 DNA reads as TGTGCCAGCAGTCACCAACAAAATCAGCCCCAGCATTTT. Its protein is CASSHQQNQPQHF.

The chain links TRBV5-6 to TRBJ1-5; 8 positions agree with TRBD1. CDR1 and CDR2 from the germline V gene are SGHDT and YYEEEE. This CDR3 has 14 residues. J lost 3 bases, V lost 2 bases, and 1 base had no gene match. CDR3 loop: CASSLQGDNQPQHF. In DNA form, the CDR3 reads TGTGCCAGCAGCTTACAGGGGGACAATCAGCCCCAGCATTTT.

This rearrangement joins TRBV5-5 to TRBJ1-2; weak D call: TRBD1 (6 bases). The germline V and J ends were trimmed by 0 bases and 6 bases, with 12 bases remaining between them. This CDR3 spans 14 amino acids. The V gene's germline CDR1 is SGHKS and CDR2 YYEKEE (reference sequence). The CDR3 bases are TGTGCCAGCAGCTTGGCCGGGGGGCAGAATGGCTACACCTTC. Translated, it gives CASSLAGGQNGYTF.

CDR3 nucleotides: TGCGCCAGCAGCTTGGGACAGAGTCCTGGAAACACCATATATTTT. This sequence encodes CASSLGQSPGNTIYF. The J gene is TRBJ1-3, the V gene TRBV5-1; D is perhaps TRBD1 (5 bases). V lost 0 bases, J lost 2 bases, and 9 bases lay in between. The germline V gene has CDR1 SGHRS and CDR2 YFSETQ. The CDR3 consists of 15 residues. Using reference TRBV5-1 and TRBJ1-3 for the parts outside the CDR3, the full variable domain is KAGVTQTPRYLIKTRGQQVTLSCSPISGHRSVSWYQQTPGQGLQFLFEYFSETQRNKGNFPGRFSGRQFSNSRSEMNVSTLELGDSALYLCASSLGQSPGNTIYFGEGSWLTVV.